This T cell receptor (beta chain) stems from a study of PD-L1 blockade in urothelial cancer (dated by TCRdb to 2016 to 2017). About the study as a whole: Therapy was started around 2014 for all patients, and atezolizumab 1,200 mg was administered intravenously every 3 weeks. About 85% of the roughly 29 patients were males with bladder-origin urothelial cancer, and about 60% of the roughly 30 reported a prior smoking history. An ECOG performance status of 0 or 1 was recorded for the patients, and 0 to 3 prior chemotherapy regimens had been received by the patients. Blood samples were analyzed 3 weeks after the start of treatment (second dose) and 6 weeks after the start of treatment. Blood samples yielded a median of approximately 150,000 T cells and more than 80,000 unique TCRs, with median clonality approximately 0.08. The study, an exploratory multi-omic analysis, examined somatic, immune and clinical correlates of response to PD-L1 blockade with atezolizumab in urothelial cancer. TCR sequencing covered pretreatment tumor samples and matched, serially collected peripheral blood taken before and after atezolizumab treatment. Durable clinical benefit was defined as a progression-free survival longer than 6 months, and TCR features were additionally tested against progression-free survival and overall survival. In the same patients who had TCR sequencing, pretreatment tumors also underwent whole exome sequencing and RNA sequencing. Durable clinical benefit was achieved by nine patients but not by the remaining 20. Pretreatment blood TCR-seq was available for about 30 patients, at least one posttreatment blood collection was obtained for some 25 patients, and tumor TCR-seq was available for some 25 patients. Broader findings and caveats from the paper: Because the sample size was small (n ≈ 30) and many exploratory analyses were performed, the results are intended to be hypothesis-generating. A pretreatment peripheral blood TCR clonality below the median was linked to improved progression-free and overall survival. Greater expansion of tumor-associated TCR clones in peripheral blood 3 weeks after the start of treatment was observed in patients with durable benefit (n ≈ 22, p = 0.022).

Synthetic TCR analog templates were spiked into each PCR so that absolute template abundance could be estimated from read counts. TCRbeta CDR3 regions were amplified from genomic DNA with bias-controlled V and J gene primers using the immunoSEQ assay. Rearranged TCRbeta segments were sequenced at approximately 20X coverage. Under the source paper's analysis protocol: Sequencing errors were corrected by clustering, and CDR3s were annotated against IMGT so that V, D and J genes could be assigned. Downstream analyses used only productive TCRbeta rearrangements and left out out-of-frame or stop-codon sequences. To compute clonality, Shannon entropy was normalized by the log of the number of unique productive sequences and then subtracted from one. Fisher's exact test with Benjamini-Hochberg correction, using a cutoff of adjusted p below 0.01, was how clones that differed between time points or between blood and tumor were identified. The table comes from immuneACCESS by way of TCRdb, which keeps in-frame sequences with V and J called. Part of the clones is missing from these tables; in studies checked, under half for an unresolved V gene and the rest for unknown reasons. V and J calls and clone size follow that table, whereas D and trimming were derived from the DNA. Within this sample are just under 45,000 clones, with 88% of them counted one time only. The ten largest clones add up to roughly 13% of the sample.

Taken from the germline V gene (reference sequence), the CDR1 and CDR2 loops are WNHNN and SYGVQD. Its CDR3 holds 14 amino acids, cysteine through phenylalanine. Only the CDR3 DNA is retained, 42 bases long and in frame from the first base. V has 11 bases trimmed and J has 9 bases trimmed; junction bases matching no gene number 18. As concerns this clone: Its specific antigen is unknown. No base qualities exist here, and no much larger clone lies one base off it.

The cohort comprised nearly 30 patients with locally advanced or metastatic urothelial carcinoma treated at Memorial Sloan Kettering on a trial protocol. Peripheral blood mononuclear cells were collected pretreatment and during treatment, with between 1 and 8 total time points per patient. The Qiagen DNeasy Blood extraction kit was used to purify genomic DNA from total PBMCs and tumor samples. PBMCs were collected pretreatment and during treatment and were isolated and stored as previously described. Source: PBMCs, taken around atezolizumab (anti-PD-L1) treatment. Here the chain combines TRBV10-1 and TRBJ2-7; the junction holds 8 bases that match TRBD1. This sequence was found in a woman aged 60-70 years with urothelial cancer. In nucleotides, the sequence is TGCGCCGGTTCCCACCGGACAGGGCGGCTGGGGCAGTACTTC. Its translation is CAGSHRTGRLGQYF.